Listed below are T cell receptor beta chains from one sample, sequenced in a study of molecular identifiers for immune sequencing clone quantification. TCRdb re-called the PCR reads with MiXCR, one entry per CDR3 protein. This table has 300,000 to 350,000 distinct CDR3 sequences, over 20% appearing once. Sequenced: naive CD8+ T cells from blood, with Jurkat cell RNA spiked in. The receptors were sampled from a human donor in good health. Some libraries in this study had Jurkat cell RNA spiked in. CDR3s include the opening cysteine and the closing phenylalanine or tryptophan. The D gene is left open where the match is weak. Rows give clone size only sometimes, using once, few, many, or a class for an expanded clone.

d_call	v_call	j_call	clone_size	cdr3_nt	cdr3_aa
-	TRBV29-1	TRBJ2-1	many	TGCAGCGTTGAAGAGGCCCCCCCCGGGAGTGGGCAGTTCTTC	CSVEEAPPGSGQFF
-	TRBV29-1	TRBJ2-3	many	TGCAGCGTTGGTTTAGGGGCGGTTAGGGATACGCAGTATTTT	CSVGLGAVRDTQYF
TRBD2	TRBV7-9	TRBJ2-7	-	TGTGCCAGCAGCTTAGGTCTAGCGGGGGACGAGCAGTACTTC	CASSLGLAGDEQYF
-	TRBV19	TRBJ2-5	few	TGTGCCAGTAGTATACAGGACCAAGAGACCCAGTACTTC	CASSIQDQETQYF
-	TRBV20-1	TRBJ2-7	many	TGCAGCCAAGGACGGAGTCACGAGCAGTACTTC	CSQGRSHEQYF
TRBD1	TRBV28	TRBJ2-7	many	TGTGCCAGCAGTTTGGGCGGGGACAGGGGCTCCGAGCAGTACTTC	CASSLGGDRGSEQYF
TRBD2	TRBV6-2/TRBV6-3	TRBJ2-1	few	TGTGCCAGCAGCCTCCGAGTTCGCGGGAGGGCCGGGGATGAGCAGTTCTTC	CASSLRVRGRAGDEQFF
-	TRBV5-3	TRBJ2-1	-	TGTGCCAGCAGCTTGGTGTCAAATAACAATGGGCAGTTCTTC	CASSLVSNNNGQFF
-	TRBV2	TRBJ2-4	many	TGTGCCAGCCAAGAGGGTAACGAAAACATTCAGTACTTC	CASQEGNENIQYF
-	TRBV11-2	TRBJ1-1	-	TGTGCCAGCAGCTTTAAACCTATGAACACTGAAGCTTTCTTT	CASSFKPMNTEAFF
TRBD2	TRBV14	TRBJ2-7	many	TGTGCCAGCAGCCAAGATCCGGGCGGGAGTGAGACGGCGAAGTACTTC	CASSQDPGGSETAKYF
-	TRBV4-3	TRBJ2-1	many	TGCGCCAGCAGCCGGGACTGGGGCAAGCAGTTCTTC	CASSRDWGKQFF
-	TRBV5-1	TRBJ2-7	many	TGCGCCAGCAGCTTGCGGTCTGAATCCTACGAGCAGTACTTC	CASSLRSESYEQYF
-	TRBV3-1	TRBJ2-5	-	TGTGCCAGCTCTGAAGGGGCTACTGAAGAGACCCAGTACTTC	CASSEGATEETQYF
TRBD1	TRBV11-2	TRBJ1-1	few	TGTGCCAGCAGCTTAGGGGCAGGGGGCTTGCTTGCTGAAGCTTTCTTT	CASSLGAGGLLAEAFF
-	TRBV27	TRBJ1-1	many	TGTGCCAGCAGCTTTGAGGGAAACACTGAAGCTTTCTTT	CASSFEGNTEAFF
-	TRBV6-2/TRBV6-3	TRBJ2-7	few	TGTGCCAGCAGTTACGGATGGGGATACGAGCAGTACTTC	CASSYGWGYEQYF
TRBD2	TRBV27	TRBJ2-7	many	TGTGCCAGCAGTTCAGGACTAGCGGGAGCTGAGGGGCAGTACTTC	CASSSGLAGAEGQYF
-	TRBV5-5	TRBJ2-4	many	TGTGCCAGCAGCTTGGTCCTAGCGCTAGGCAAAAACATTCAGTACTTC	CASSLVLALGKNIQYF